Detailed here is one T cell receptor beta chain. Use of 60 Vbeta and 13 Jbeta primers characterized the PCR. Profiling relied on immunoSEQ multiplex PCR, and the TCRdb table lists in-frame clones only, not all of them. Its table lists 55,000 to 70,000 clones. V gave up 0 bases and J gave up 1 base, with 10 bases separating them. The CDR3 loop spans 15 amino acids. Germline CDR1 reads PRHDT; CDR2 reads FYEKMQ (reference sequence). The data originate from a study of cytomegalovirus exposure and HLA in healthy donors. The sample comprised PBMCs. The chain combines TRBV13 with TRBJ2-7, with D unclear. The TCR originated in a female donor in good health and CMV-seropositive. CDR3 DNA: TGTGCCAGCAGCTTAGGGGGCGATAGGTCCTACGAGCAGTACTTC. Amino acids: CASSLGGDRSYEQYF.